The present TCR beta chain was sequenced within a study of T cells in Graves' hyperthyroidism and ophthalmopathy. The overall study: Initial diagnosis, before any treatment, was when peripheral blood was collected.

Germline trimming cut 3 bases from V and 3 bases from J; bases unmatched to any gene: 6. This CDR3 spans 18 amino acids. Germline loops: CDR1 SNHLY, CDR2 FYNNEI. Points on this clonotype: Its target is not known.

Researchers barred patients who had uncontrolled infection, other autoimmune disease, pregnancy or lactation. TCR beta CDR3 regions were amplified from RNA. HTBI primers were used for first-round RT-PCR of the TCR CDR3. TCRdb analysed the multiplex PCR reads with MiXCR anew, one entry per CDR3 protein. The table lists under 350,000 distinct CDR3 sequences, roughly a fifth of them singletons. Study-wide results and limits: In blood, most of the thyroid clonotypes expanded above 0.001 were also present.

Sequences were obtained from blood. The V and J genes are TRBV2 and TRBJ2-2; 14 positions match TRBD2. The receptor's source is a woman between 45 and 60 years old with Graves' hyperthyroidism. The CDR3 bases are TGTGCCAGCAGTGACGGACTAGCGGGAGGTTTTGACACCGGGGAGCTGTTTTTT. It codes for CASSDGLAGGFDTGELFF.